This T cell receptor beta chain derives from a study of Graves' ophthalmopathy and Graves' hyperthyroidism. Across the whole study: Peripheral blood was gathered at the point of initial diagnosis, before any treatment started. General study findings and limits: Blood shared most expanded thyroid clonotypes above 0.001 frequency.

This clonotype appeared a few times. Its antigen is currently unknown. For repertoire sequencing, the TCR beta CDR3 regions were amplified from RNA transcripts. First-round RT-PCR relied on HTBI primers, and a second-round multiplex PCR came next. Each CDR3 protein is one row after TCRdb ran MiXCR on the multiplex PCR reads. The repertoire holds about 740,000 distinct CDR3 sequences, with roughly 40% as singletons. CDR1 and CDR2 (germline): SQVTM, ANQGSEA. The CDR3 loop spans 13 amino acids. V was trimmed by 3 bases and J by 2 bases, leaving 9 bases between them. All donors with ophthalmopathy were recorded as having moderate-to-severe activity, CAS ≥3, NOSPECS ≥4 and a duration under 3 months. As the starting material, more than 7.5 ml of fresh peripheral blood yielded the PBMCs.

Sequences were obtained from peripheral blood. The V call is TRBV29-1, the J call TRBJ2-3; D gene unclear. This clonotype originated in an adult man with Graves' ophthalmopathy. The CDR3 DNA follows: TGCAGCGTTGAGGAAGACCACACAGATACGCAGTATTTT. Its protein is CSVEEDHTDTQYF.